A single sample is the source of the 27 T cell receptor beta chains below, sequenced in a study of cytomegalovirus exposure and HLA in healthy donors. PCR involved 60 Vbeta and 13 Jbeta primers. Produced via immunoSEQ multiplex PCR; TCRdb's table is partial and in-frame only. The sample yields nearly 110,000 clones, about 80% seen once. Material for sequencing was PBMCs. Receptors were obtained from a man younger than 45 in good health and CMV-seropositive.

This chain joins TRBV5-1 and TRBJ2-7, with a possible D match to TRBD1 (5 bases). The CDR3 is made up of 15 amino acids. Germline CDR1 reads SGHRS; CDR2 reads YFSETQ. V lost 5 bases and J lost 4, with 19 bases in between. DNA of the CDR3: TGCGCCAGCAGGTATCGGACCCATGACAGATACGAGCAGTACTTC. Its translation is CASRYRTHDRYEQYF.

This chain connects TRBV6-5 to TRBJ1-4, with a weak D call TRBD1 (5 bases). V was clipped by 6 bases and J by 5 bases, with 13 bases between them. The CDR3 length is 14 residues. The germline gives CDR1 MNHEY, CDR2 SVGAGI. For the CDR3, the DNA is TGTGCCAGCAGAATGACAGCGACGAATGAAAAACTGTTTTTT. This sequence encodes CASRMTATNEKLFF.

This chain links TRBV19 with TRBJ1-2; D might be TRBD1 (6 bases). CDR3 length: 15 amino acids. V lost 1 base and J 6 bases, leaving 15 bases between the germline ends. Germline lookup yields CDR1 LNHDA and CDR2 SQIVND (reference sequence). The CDR3 coding sequence is TGTGCCAGTAGTATAGCCGGGACACATCCGGATGGCTACACCTTC. This translates into CASSIAGTHPDGYTF.

This chain links TRBV5-6 with TRBJ1-2, with 8 nucleotides matching TRBD1. With 4 bases clipped from V and 4 bases from J, the junction kept 9 bases outside the gene matches. The CDR3 runs 15 residues. The V gene's germline CDR1 is SGHDT and CDR2 YYEEEE. The CDR3 DNA sequence: TGTGCCAGCAGCAAGACAGGGGCCTCACTCTATGGCTACACCTTC. Its translation: CASSKTGASLYGYTF.

The chain joins TRBV9 to TRBJ2-2; 13 bases map to TRBD2. Trimming took 4 bases from V and 2 from J; bases not matched to a gene: 8. Germline V lookup: CDR1 SGDLS, CDR2 YYNGEE. The length of the CDR3 is 18 residues. The CDR3 reads CASSSRLAGGTNTGELFF. CDR3 nucleotide sequence: TGTGCCAGCAGCTCACGACTAGCGGGGGGCACTAACACCGGGGAGCTGTTTTTT.

V gene TRBV5-4 combines with J gene TRBJ2-7, with D maybe TRBD1 (6 bases). Germline CDR1 and CDR2: SGHNT and YYREEE (reference sequence). The V gene lost 4 bases and the J gene lost 7 bases, with 18 bases spanning the gap. This CDR3 region has 14 residues. This chain's CDR3 is CASSTGGDIREQYF. The CDR3 DNA reads TGTGCCAGCAGCACCGGTGGGGACATAAGGGAGCAGTACTTC. Full variable domain (rest looked up from reference TRBV5-4 and TRBJ2-7): ETGVTQSPTHLIKTRGQQVTLRCSSQSGHNTVSWYQQALGQGPQFIFQYYREEENGRGNFPPRFSGLQFPNYSSELNVNALELDDSALYLCASSTGGDIREQYFGPGTRLTVT.

With regard to this clone: An end of the junction does not agree with germline; a read error may underlie this. V usage is TRBV7-9 and J usage is TRBJ1-2, with D perhaps matching TRBD1 (5 bases). Per the germline V gene, CDR1 is SEHNR and CDR2 is FQNEAQ (reference sequence). This CDR3 is 19 amino acids long. The CDR3 protein is CSSRFLGAPRKGTNYGYTF. Written as DNA, the CDR3 is TGTTCCAGCAGGTTCCTAGGGGCCCCTCGTAAGGGAACTAACTATGGCTACACCTTC. The full variable domain, its missing parts supplied by reference TRBV7-9 and TRBJ1-2, is DTGVSQNPRHKITKRGQNVTFRCDPISEHNRLYWYRQTLGQGPEFLTYFQNEAQLEKSRLLSDRFSAERPKGSFSTLEIQRTEQGDSAMYLCSSRFLGAPRKGTNYGYTFGSGTRLTVV.

The V and J genes are TRBV27 and TRBJ2-7, with a weak D call TRBD2 (5 bases). Germline CDR1 reads MNHEY; CDR2 reads SMNVEV (reference sequence). The CDR3 totals 15 residues. The ends were cut back, 4 bases at V and 3 bases at J, with 16 bases in the middle. CDR3 coding DNA: TGTGCCAGCAGTTCCGGTCTTTCTGGACTCTACGAGCAGTACTTC. Amino acids: CASSSGLSGLYEQYF.

The V gene is TRBV21-1, the J gene TRBJ2-2; the table's D call of TRBD1 was not tested on the DNA. TRBV21-1 is marked as a pseudogene. The CDR3 has 15 amino acids. CDR3 region: CASSQDRGQAGELFF. The CDR3 DNA sequence: TGTGCCAGCAGCCAAGACAGGGGGCAGGCCGGGGAGCTGTTTTTT.

V usage is TRBV13 and J usage is TRBJ2-2, with D possibly TRBD2 on 5 matching bases. Trimming shortened V by 4 bases and J by 1 base, and 13 bases separated the two germline ends. Germline V gives CDR1 PRHDT, CDR2 FYEKMQ (reference sequence). CDR3 length equals 16 residues. CDR3 nucleotide sequence: TGTGCCAGCAGCTCCCGGGAAAGGGAGAACACCGGGGAGCTGTTTTTT. Encoded protein: CASSSRERENTGELFF.

The rearrangement joins TRBV19 to TRBJ1-5; D is ambiguous. The V end lost 7 bases, the J end lost 6 bases, and 25 bases lay between the germline ends. The CDR3 is made up of 17 amino acids. From germline, CDR1 is LNHDA and CDR2 SQIVND (reference sequence). The CDR3 nucleotides read TGTGCCAGTAAAGTATACGGCTCAATGTTTAGCGGTCAGCCCCAGCATTTT. Translating gives CASKVYGSMFSGQPQHF.

The chain has TRBV5-1 and TRBJ1-1, with unresolved D. With 0 bases removed from V and 0 bases from J, the gap between germline ends came to 9 bases. The CDR3 sequence is 15 residues long. Germline CDR1 SGHRS, CDR2 YFSETQ. In DNA, the CDR3 is TGCGCCAGCAGCTTGGACGGTCTCATGAACACTGAAGCTTTCTTT. Translated, it gives CASSLDGLMNTEAFF.

The CDR3 nucleotides are TGTGCCAGTAGTCCGCAGGCTAATTCACCCCTCCACTTT. Residues: CASSPQANSPLHF. This chain connects TRBV19 to TRBJ1-6; no reliable D call. Germline CDR1 reads LNHDA; CDR2 reads SQIVND (reference sequence). Between the trimmed V and J ends, which lost 5 bases and 6 bases, there was a span of 8 bases. The CDR3 totals 13 residues. Together with reference TRBV19 and TRBJ1-6, the CDR3 gives the full variable domain: DGGITQSPKYLFRKEGQNVTLSCEQNLNHDAMYWYRQDPGQGLRLIYYSQIVNDFQKGDIAEGYSVSREKKESFPLTVTSAQKNPTAFYLCASSPQANSPLHFGNGTRLTVT.

The chain uses TRBV7-9 and TRBJ1-1; unclear D gene. V dropped 1 base and J dropped 7 bases, with 7 bases sitting between them. The V gene's germline CDR1 is SEHNR and CDR2 FQNEAQ (reference sequence). The CDR3 runs 12 residues. In DNA, the CDR3 is TGTGCCAGCAGCTTAGTAGTTCTTGAAGCTTTCTTT. This codes for CASSLVVLEAFF.

The chain combines TRBV11-3 with TRBJ1-1; D ambiguous. This CDR3 region has 15 residues. Deletions cut 0 bases from V and 0 bases from J, with 8 bases between. The germline gives CDR1 SGHNT, CDR2 YENEEA. CDR3: CASSLDSGLNTEAFF. In DNA form, the CDR3 reads TGTGCCAGCAGCTTAGATTCGGGTTTGAACACTGAAGCTTTCTTT. Looking up the rest from reference TRBV11-3 and TRBJ1-1 gives the full variable domain: EAGVVQSPRYKIIEKKQPVAFWCNPISGHNTLYWYLQNLGQGPELLIRYENEEAVDDSQLPKDRFSAERLKGVDSTLKIQPAELGDSAVYLCASSLDSGLNTEAFFGQGTRLTVV.

The rearrangement links TRBV5-1 to TRBJ2-3; D unclear. Germline lookup yields CDR1 SGHRS and CDR2 YFSETQ. This CDR3 has 13 residues. Trimming took 0 bases from V and 3 from J, leaving 5 bases between them. CDR3 coding DNA: TGCGCCAGCAGCTTGGGACTTACAGATACGCAGTATTTT. Protein: CASSLGLTDTQYF.

The chain joins TRBV5-6 to TRBJ2-5, with 11 bases identical to TRBD1. CDR1 and CDR2 from the germline V gene are SGHDT and YYEEEE. This CDR3 has 15 amino acids. The J segment lost 2 bases and the V segment lost 4 bases, leaving 4 bases of the junction unmatched. Written as DNA, the CDR3 is TGTGCCAGCAGCATGGGACAGGGGGATCAAGAGACCCAGTACTTC. Protein product: CASSMGQGDQETQYF.

This clone has just one count. This chain joins TRBV7-9 and TRBJ2-7, with D possibly TRBD1 on 6 matching bases. Trimming removed 5 bases at V and 7 bases at J, with 21 bases between. The CDR3 loop spans 15 amino acids. Germline V gene data show CDR1 as SEHNR and CDR2 as FQNEAQ (reference sequence). CDR3 protein: CASSAPGHHFPEQYF. The CDR3 DNA is TGTGCCAGCAGCGCCCCGGGACACCATTTTCCAGAGCAGTACTTC.

This clone was observed a single time. The chain carries TRBV6-4 and TRBJ2-1, with 9 bases identical to TRBD1. Germline CDR1 reads MRHNA; CDR2 reads SNTAGT. The CDR3 is made up of 19 amino acids. Trimming cost V 7 bases and J 2 bases; bases outside gene matches: 18. Written as DNA, the CDR3 is TGTGCCAGCACTAGACAGGGGGGACAGGGCCTACCCGCCTACAATGAGCAGTTCTTC. Amino acid sequence: CASTRQGGQGLPAYNEQFF.

About this clone itself: At one end the junction does not follow the germline gene, possibly because of a read error. The chain is built from TRBV7-9 and TRBJ2-4; 7 bases align to TRBD2. The CDR3 has 15 amino acids. CDR1 and CDR2 (germline): SEHNR, FQNEAQ (reference sequence). As DNA, the CDR3 is TGTTCCAGCAGCCCACTCCCTACTAGCGCCTCATATCAGTACTTC. This sequence encodes CSSSPLPTSASYQYF.

This clone was observed a handful of times. The CDR3 DNA reads TGTGCCAGCAGCTTAGGTGGGGGGGGGTCAGATACGCAGTATTTT. Translated: CASSLGGGGSDTQYF. V gene TRBV7-8 combines with J gene TRBJ2-3; the match to TRBD2 covers 7 bases. The CDR3 runs 15 residues. V trimming: 1 base; J trimming: 4 bases; junction bases outside the gene matches: 5. CDR1 is SGHVS, CDR2 FQNEAQ, per germline.

This clone appeared once. The chain carries TRBV6-5 and TRBJ2-6; TRBD1 might be the D (5 bases). The CDR3 runs 14 residues. The V gene lost 8 bases and the J gene lost 8 bases, with 16 bases spanning the gap. CDR1 MNHEY and CDR2 SVGAGI come from the germline V gene. DNA of the CDR3: TGTGCCAGCGGCCACATGGGGCGGACCAACGTCCTGACTTTC. Amino acid sequence: CASGHMGRTNVLTF.

The chain joins TRBV9 to TRBJ2-3; D is uncertain. The CDR3 extends over 18 amino acids. Germline-derived CDR1 and CDR2 are SGDLS and YYNGEE. Between the trimmed V and J ends, which lost 4 bases and 2 bases, there was a span of 23 bases. In DNA, the CDR3 is TGTGCCAGCAGCCCCACCGAAGTTAGCTTCCCGACCACAGATACGCAGTATTTT. Translation: CASSPTEVSFPTTDTQYF.

The chain recombines TRBV18 with TRBJ1-2; a weak D match, TRBD1 (6 bases). Trimming took 3 bases from V and 5 from J, leaving 16 bases between them. This CDR3 is 15 amino acids long. Germline CDR1 reads KGHSH; CDR2 reads LQKENI. The CDR3 sequence: CASSPSSGQKYGYTF. The CDR3 nucleotides are TGTGCCAGCTCACCGAGCTCCGGACAGAAGTATGGCTACACCTTC. The full variable domain, its missing parts supplied by reference TRBV18 and TRBJ1-2, is NAGVMQNPRHLVRRRGQEARLRCSPMKGHSHVYWYRQLPEEGLKFMVYLQKENIIDESGMPKERFSAEFPKEGPSILRIQQVVRGDSAAYFCASSPSSGQKYGYTFGSGTRLTVV.

The count of this clone is one. The gene calls are TRBV29-1 and TRBJ2-5; D gene uncertain. The V and J ends lost 4 bases and 4 bases respectively, with 10 bases between them. CDR3 size: 12 residues. Per germline, CDR1 SQVTM and CDR2 ANQGSEA. CDR3 DNA sequence: TGCAGCGTTGGCTCTCAAGCAGAGACCCAGTACTTC. Translated, it gives CSVGSQAETQYF. The full variable domain, with the rest looked up from reference TRBV29-1 and TRBJ2-5, is SAVISQKPSRDICQRGTSLTIQCQVDSQVTMMFWYRQQPGQSLTLIATANQGSEATYESGFVIDKFPISRPNLTFSTLTVSNMSPEDSSIYLCSVGSQAETQYFGPGTRLLVL.

V gene TRBV15 combines with J gene TRBJ1-1, with a weak D call TRBD1 (5 bases). Germline lookup yields CDR1 LNHNV and CDR2 YYDKDF (reference sequence). V dropped 1 base and J dropped 3 bases, with 12 bases sitting between them. The CDR3 consists of 15 residues. CDR3 coding DNA: TGTGCCACCAGCAGAGGGGGCCAAACCCACACTGAAGCTTTCTTT. Protein product: CATSRGGQTHTEAFF.

This clone was detected only once. V and J are TRBV6-5 and TRBJ1-2; D is uncertain. The germline V and J ends were trimmed by 6 bases and 4 bases, with 15 bases remaining between them. This CDR3 spans 14 amino acids. CDR1 is MNHEY and CDR2 is SVGAGI in the germline V gene. The CDR3 reads CASSPPGTTYGYTF. As DNA, the CDR3 is TGTGCCAGCAGCCCGCCGGGAACAACCTATGGCTACACCTTC.